This T cell receptor beta chain was captured in a study of CD4 T cells in relation to SARS-CoV-2 and coronaviruses. Looking at the study overall: Negative control cultures got HIV-1 Nef peptides or no peptide.

CD4+ T cells from unexposed donors were obtained before the COVID-19 pandemic (2011-2018). After nine to ten days of culture, CD4+ T cells were isolated. Cultures received half-medium IL-2 refreshes on days 3 and 7. Sequencing was performed with immunoSEQ multiplex PCR; in TCRdb, only in-frame clones are kept and a portion is missing. The sample lists 25,000 or so clones; around three quarters were seen once. In germline, CDR1 is GTSNPN, CDR2 SVGIG (reference sequence). V shed 6 bases and J shed 7 bases, with 15 bases lying between them. The CDR3 consists of 12 residues. In regard to this clone: Its antigen is unidentified.

The source of this sequence is a human donor in good health. This chain links TRBV30 with TRBJ1-2, with D unresolved. Sequencing was performed on CD4+ T cells from PBMCs, cultured in vitro. CDR3 residues: CACGRRASGYTF. CDR3 DNA: TGTGCCTGTGGTCGGCGGGCCTCTGGCTACACCTTC.